This T cell receptor beta chain was recovered during a study of T cells in Graves' hyperthyroidism and ophthalmopathy. This CDR3 spans 13 amino acids. CDR1 DFQATT and CDR2 SNEGSKA come from the germline V gene (reference sequence). Trimming shortened V by 3 bases and J by 10 bases, and 13 bases separated the two germline ends. This clonotype was observed a handful of times. The antigen remains undetermined. Study observations and caveats: Blood shared most expanded thyroid clonotypes above 0.001.

The TCR beta CDR3 regions underwent amplification using RNA transcripts as the source. Primed by the HTBI set, a first-round RT-PCR was run on the TCR CDR3. TCRdb analysed the multiplex PCR reads with MiXCR anew, one entry per CDR3 protein. This sample carries approximately 690,000 distinct CDR3 sequences, roughly 20% of them seen once, and the ten largest clones take approximately 30%. Clinical symptoms, serum thyroxine and TRAb, thyroid ultrasound and orbital computed tomography together formed the diagnostic basis. The chain links TRBV20-1 to TRBJ1-6, with D unclear. The sequencing input was blood. The TCR originated in a man younger than 40 with Graves' ophthalmopathy. In nucleotides, the CDR3 is TGCAGTGCTAGGGAGCCAGCGGAGTCACCCCTCCACTTT. It encodes CSAREPAESPLHF.